This T cell receptor (beta chain) appears in the sequencing data of a study of regulatory T cells in long-lasting Graves disease. Construction of the TCR beta libraries employed iRepertoire HTBI primers in conjunction with Arm-PCR of CDR3 regions. In TCRdb, the multiplex PCR reads were re-called with MiXCR into one record per CDR3 protein. The sample shows around 450,000 distinct CDR3 sequences, 20% to 25% of them seen only once. This clonotype appeared a few times. Antigen unknown. The CDR3 contains 14 residues. Trimming pared 0 bases from V and 13 bases from J, leaving 16 bases between. Germline V gives CDR1 DFQATT, CDR2 SNEGSKA (reference sequence). Time point denoted: persistent/refractory GD, antithyroid drugs over 5 years with positive TRAb. There was RNA extracted from PBMCs, and the TCR library was made from it. Whole-study results and caveats: It was in persistent disease that TRBV28, TRBJ1-2 and TRBJ2-5 were favored.

This sequence joins TRBV20-1 and TRBJ1-6; no clear D. This specimen was peripheral blood mononuclear cells (PBMCs), taken when the disease was refractory, from a patient treated with antithyroid drugs. This clonotype was sampled from a female donor with Graves disease. CDR3 sequence reads: CSAREQSTGEPLHF. The DNA for the CDR3 is TGCAGTGCTAGAGAGCAATCAACGGGCGAGCCCCTCCACTTT.